The 10 T cell receptor beta chains below all came from one sample that was sequenced in a study of shared clonotypes between healthy human individuals. Method: immunoSEQ multiplex PCR; TCRdb's copy keeps in-frame clones and lacks some. The sample contains approximately 1.1 million clones, more than 75% of which appear only once. Sequencing was performed on memory CD4+ T cells from PBMCs. Subset indicated: CD45RA-negative fraction. The source of these receptors is a man younger than 30 in good health. Some clones in this sample may be carry-over from other donors' samples.

The V gene is TRBV5-1, the J gene TRBJ2-3, with 7 bases lining up with TRBD2. The CDR3 loop spans 16 amino acids. Looked up from germline, CDR1 is SGHRS and CDR2 is YFSETQ. J was trimmed by 2 bases and V by 0 bases; bases with no gene match: 6. CDR3 loop: CASSLGALADTDTQYF. The DNA for the CDR3 is TGCGCCAGCAGCTTGGGTGCTCTAGCGGACACAGATACGCAGTATTTT.

This clone appeared a few times. The chain is built from TRBV2 and TRBJ1-2, with 8 bases aligning to TRBD1. V lost 6 bases and J lost 7; bases outside the gene matches: 7. Germline V gene lookup returns CDR1 SNHLY and CDR2 FYNNEI. This CDR3 is 13 amino acids long. The CDR3: CASSDGQGPGYTF. The CDR3 DNA sequence: TGTGCCAGCAGCGACGGACAGGGTCCTGGCTACACCTTC.

V is TRBV5-4 and J is TRBJ2-2; 8 positions agree with TRBD1. Germline V lookup: CDR1 SGHNT, CDR2 YYREEE (reference sequence). The V gene end was trimmed by 3 bases and the J gene end by 2 bases; junction bases not matched to a gene: 6. The CDR3 runs 16 residues. The CDR3 region has the DNA TGTGCCAGCAGCTATAGGACAGGGCGAAACACCGGGGAGCTGTTTTTT. This translates into CASSYRTGRNTGELFF.

This clone showed up just once. In DNA form, the CDR3 reads TGTGCCAGCAGTTCCTCCGGGACCCTCGGAGAGACCCAGTACTTC. This translates into CASSSSGTLGETQYF. This chain connects TRBV28 to TRBJ2-5; D assignment may be TRBD1 or TRBD2 (5 bases each). Trimming took 4 bases from V and 4 from J, leaving 16 bases between them. The germline V gene encodes CDR1 MDHEN and CDR2 SYDVKM. The CDR3 consists of 15 residues.

This clone was recorded only once. The chain is built from TRBV18 and TRBJ2-5; 13 bases are a match to TRBD2. Germline assignment: CDR1 KGHSH and CDR2 LQKENI. There are 21 residues in the CDR3. The V and J ends lost 3 bases and 3 bases, in that order; junction bases with no gene match: 19. CDR3 protein: CASSPALELPGLAGTKETQYF. In DNA form, the CDR3 reads TGTGCCAGCTCACCCGCCCTTGAGCTTCCGGGACTAGCGGGGACAAAAGAGACCCAGTACTTC.

The rearrangement uses TRBV6-6 and TRBJ2-1; D is possibly TRBD1 (5 bases). The CDR3 is 13 amino acids. Germline V lookup: CDR1 MNHNY, CDR2 SVGAGI (reference sequence). The germline V and J ends were trimmed by 0 bases and 7 bases, with 7 bases remaining between them. The CDR3 is CASSYSPGNEQFF. The CDR3 DNA is TGTGCCAGCAGTTACTCCCCAGGGAATGAGCAGTTCTTC.

The V gene is TRBV2, the J gene TRBJ1-4, with TRBD1 matching over 9 bases. The V segment lost 7 bases and the J segment 7 bases; nucleotides outside the gene matches: 10. CDR1 is SNHLY, CDR2 FYNNEI, per germline. The CDR3 extends over 15 amino acids. CDR3 protein: CASTGGTGTGEKLFF. Written as DNA, the CDR3 is TGTGCCAGCACTGGGGGGACAGGGACGGGTGAAAAACTGTTTTTT. The complete variable domain, with remaining parts taken from reference TRBV2 and TRBJ1-4, reads EPEVTQTPSHQVTQMGQEVILRCVPISNHLYFYWYRQILGQKVEFLVSFYNNEISEKSEIFDDQFSVERPDGSNFTLKIRSTKLEDSAMYFCASTGGTGTGEKLFFGSGTQLSVL.

This chain connects TRBV6-1 to TRBJ2-1; weak D call: TRBD1 (6 bases). Germline CDR1 is MNHNS and CDR2 is SASEGT. V lost 8 bases, J lost 5 bases, and 19 bases lay in between. The CDR3 consists of 15 residues. CDR3: CASAKGVKGDNEQFF. The DNA of the CDR3 is TGTGCCAGCGCAAAGGGCGTTAAGGGGGACAATGAGCAGTTCTTC.

The rearrangement joins TRBV18 to TRBJ2-2; no firm D call. The CDR3 runs 16 residues. Trimming took 1 base from V and 0 from J, leaving 9 bases between them. Per germline, CDR1 KGHSH and CDR2 LQKENI. DNA for the CDR3: TGTGCCAGCTCACCACGGTCCCCGGCGAACACCGGGGAGCTGTTTTTT. Residues: CASSPRSPANTGELFF.

The chain couples TRBV10-1 to TRBJ1-1, with D unclear. CDR3 size: 13 residues. Germline loops: CDR1 WNHNN, CDR2 SYGVQD (reference sequence). Trimming took off 5 bases at V and 0 bases at J, with 7 bases between the two ends. The CDR3 nucleotides are TGCGCCAGCAGTCATGAAATGAACACTGAAGCTTTCTTT. This gives the protein CASSHEMNTEAFF.